What follows describes a single TCR beta chain. Antigen: not known. Time point defined: cycle 4 day 1 (C4D1), after 6 weeks of nivolumab. After autologous stem cell transplantation all patients relapsed, and prior brentuximab vedotin exposure differed between cohorts. Researchers used magnetic negative selection to pull out pure CD4+ T cells from thawed PBMCs. These data originate in a study of PD-1 blockade in classical Hodgkin lymphoma. Study-wide results and caveats: By C4D1, diversity of CD4+ TCRs had risen significantly, whereas that of CD8+ TCRs had not.

TCRdb keeps only in-frame clones here, not all; method: immunoSEQ multiplex PCR. The sample shows about 30,000 clones, around four fifths of them seen only once. CDR3 length equals 13 residues. Germline V gives CDR1 MNHEY, CDR2 SVGAGI. V gave up 10 bases and J gave up 1 base, with 12 bases separating them. This chain links TRBV6-5 with TRBJ2-3; tentatively, D is TRBD1 (5 bases). This sequence was found in a human donor with classical Hodgkin lymphoma. The sequencing used CD4+ T cells from blood, collected before the fourth cycle of nivolumab. This CDR3 is CATRRGRTDTQYF. The CDR3, as DNA: TGTGCCACTCGAAGGGGCCGCACAGATACGCAGTATTTT.